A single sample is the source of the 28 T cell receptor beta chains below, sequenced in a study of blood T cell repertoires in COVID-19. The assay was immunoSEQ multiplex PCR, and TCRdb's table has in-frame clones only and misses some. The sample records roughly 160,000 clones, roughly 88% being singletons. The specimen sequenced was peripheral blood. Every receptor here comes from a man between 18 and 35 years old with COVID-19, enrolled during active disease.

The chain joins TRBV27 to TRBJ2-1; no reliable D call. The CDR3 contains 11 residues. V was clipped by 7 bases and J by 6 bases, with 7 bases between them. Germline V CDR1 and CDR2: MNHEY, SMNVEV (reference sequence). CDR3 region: CASTVANEQFF. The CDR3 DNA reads TGTGCCAGCACCGTAGCCAATGAGCAGTTCTTC.

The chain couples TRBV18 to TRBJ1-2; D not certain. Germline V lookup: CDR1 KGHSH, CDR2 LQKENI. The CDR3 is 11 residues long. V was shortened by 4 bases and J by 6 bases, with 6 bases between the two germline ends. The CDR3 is CASSRGDGYTF. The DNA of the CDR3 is TGTGCCAGCTCACGGGGAGATGGCTACACCTTC.

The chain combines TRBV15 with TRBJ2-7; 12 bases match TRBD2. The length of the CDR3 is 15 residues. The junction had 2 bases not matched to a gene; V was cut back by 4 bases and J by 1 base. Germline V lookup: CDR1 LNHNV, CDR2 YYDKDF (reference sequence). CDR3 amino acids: CATSKLAGGSYEQYF. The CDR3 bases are TGTGCCACCAGCAAACTAGCGGGAGGTTCCTACGAGCAGTACTTC.

The CDR3 region is CASSLVSGRGTYEQYF. DNA for the CDR3: TGTGCCAGCAGCTTGGTTAGCGGGAGGGGTACTTACGAGCAGTACTTC. The J gene is TRBJ2-7, the V gene TRBV5-8, with 11 bases fitting TRBD2. V shed 0 bases and J 4 bases; nucleotides not matched to a gene: 6. Germline CDR1 reads SGHTS; CDR2 reads YDEGEE. The CDR3 has 16 residues.

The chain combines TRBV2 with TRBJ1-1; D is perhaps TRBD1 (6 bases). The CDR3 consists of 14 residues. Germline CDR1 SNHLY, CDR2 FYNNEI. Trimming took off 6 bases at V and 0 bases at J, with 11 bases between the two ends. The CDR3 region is CASRRTDMNTEAFF. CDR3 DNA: TGTGCCAGCAGACGGACAGATATGAACACTGAAGCTTTCTTT.

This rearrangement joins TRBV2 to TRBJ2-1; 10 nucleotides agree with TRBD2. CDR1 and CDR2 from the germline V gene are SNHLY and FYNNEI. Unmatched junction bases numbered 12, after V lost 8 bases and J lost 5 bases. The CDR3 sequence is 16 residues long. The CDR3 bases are TGTGCCAGCGAGGGGACTAGCGCACGCACCAACAATGAGCAGTTCTTC. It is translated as CASEGTSARTNNEQFF.

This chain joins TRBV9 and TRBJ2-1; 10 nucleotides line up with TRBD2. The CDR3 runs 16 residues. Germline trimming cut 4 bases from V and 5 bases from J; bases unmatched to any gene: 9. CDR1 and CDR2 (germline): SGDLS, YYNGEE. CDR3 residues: CASSPRGLADHNEQFF. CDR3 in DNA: TGTGCCAGCAGCCCGCGAGGACTAGCGGATCACAATGAGCAGTTCTTC.

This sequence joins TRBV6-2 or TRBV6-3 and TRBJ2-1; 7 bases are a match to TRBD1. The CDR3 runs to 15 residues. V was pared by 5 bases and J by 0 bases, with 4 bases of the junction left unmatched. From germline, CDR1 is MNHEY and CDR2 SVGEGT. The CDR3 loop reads CASSHTGDSYNEQFF. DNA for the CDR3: TGTGCCAGCAGTCATACAGGGGACTCCTACAATGAGCAGTTCTTC.

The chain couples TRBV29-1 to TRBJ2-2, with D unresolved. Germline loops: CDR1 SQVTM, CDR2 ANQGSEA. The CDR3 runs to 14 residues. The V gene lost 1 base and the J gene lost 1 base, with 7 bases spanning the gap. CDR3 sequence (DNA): TGCAGCGTTGAAGTACGACTGAACACCGGGGAGCTGTTTTTT. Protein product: CSVEVRLNTGELFF.

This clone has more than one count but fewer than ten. CDR3: CASRGQNYGYTF. In DNA, the CDR3 is TGTGCCAGCAGAGGACAGAACTATGGCTACACCTTC. The V gene is TRBV6-5, the J gene TRBJ1-2; a possible D gene is TRBD1 (6 bases). The V gene's germline CDR1 is MNHEY and CDR2 SVGAGI. V lost 6 bases, J lost 2 bases, and 7 bases lay in between. This CDR3 spans 12 amino acids.

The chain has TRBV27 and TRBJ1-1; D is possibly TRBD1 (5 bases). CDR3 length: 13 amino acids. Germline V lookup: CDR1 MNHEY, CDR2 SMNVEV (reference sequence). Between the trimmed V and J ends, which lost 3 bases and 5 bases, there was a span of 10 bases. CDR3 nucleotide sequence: TGTGCCAGCAGTTTTCCCGGGGGAACTGAAGCTTTCTTT. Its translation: CASSFPGGTEAFF.

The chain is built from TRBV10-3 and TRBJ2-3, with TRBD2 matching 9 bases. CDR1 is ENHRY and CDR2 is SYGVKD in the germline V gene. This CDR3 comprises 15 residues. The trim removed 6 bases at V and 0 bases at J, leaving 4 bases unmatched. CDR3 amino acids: CAISRLAESTDTQYF. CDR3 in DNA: TGTGCCATCAGCAGACTAGCGGAAAGCACAGATACGCAGTATTTT.

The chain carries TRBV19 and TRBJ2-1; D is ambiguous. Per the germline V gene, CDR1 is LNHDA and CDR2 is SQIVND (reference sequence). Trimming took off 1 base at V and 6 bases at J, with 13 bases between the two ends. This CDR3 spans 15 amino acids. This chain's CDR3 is CASSIGSALGNEQFF. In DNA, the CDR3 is TGTGCCAGTAGTATAGGAAGCGCTCTTGGCAATGAGCAGTTCTTC.

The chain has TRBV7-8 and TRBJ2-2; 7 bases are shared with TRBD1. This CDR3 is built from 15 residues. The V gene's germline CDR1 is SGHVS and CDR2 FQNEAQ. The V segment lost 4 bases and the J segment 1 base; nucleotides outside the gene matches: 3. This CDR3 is CASSSRQGNTGELFF. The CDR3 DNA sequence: TGTGCCAGCAGCTCCCGACAGGGGAACACCGGGGAGCTGTTTTTT.

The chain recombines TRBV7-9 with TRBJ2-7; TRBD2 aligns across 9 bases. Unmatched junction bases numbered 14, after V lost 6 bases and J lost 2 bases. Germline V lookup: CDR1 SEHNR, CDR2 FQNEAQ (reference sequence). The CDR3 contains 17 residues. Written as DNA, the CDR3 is TGTGCCAGCAGTTACCCCGGGAGCGGGAGGAACCCCTACGAGCAGTACTTC. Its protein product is CASSYPGSGRNPYEQYF.

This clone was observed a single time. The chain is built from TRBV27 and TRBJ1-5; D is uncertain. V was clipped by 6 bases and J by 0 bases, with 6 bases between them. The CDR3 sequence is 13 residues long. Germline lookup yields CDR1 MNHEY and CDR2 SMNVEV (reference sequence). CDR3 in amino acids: CASRLYSNQPQHF. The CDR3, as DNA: TGTGCCAGCAGACTGTATAGCAATCAGCCCCAGCATTTT.

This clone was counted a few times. CDR3: CASSIGGVGAYEQYF. The CDR3 coding sequence is TGTGCCAGCAGTATCGGGGGGGTTGGCGCCTACGAGCAGTACTTC. J is TRBJ2-7 and V is TRBV28, with TRBD2 matching over 8 bases. This CDR3 contains 15 residues. V shed 5 bases and J 2 bases; nucleotides not matched to a gene: 8. Germline values: CDR1 MDHEN, CDR2 SYDVKM.

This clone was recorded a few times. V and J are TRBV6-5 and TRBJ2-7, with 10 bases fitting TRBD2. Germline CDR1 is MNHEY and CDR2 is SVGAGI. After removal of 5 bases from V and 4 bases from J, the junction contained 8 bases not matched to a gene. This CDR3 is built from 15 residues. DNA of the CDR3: TGTGCCAGCAGTCCCACGAGACTAGCGGGTTACGAGCAGTACTTC. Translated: CASSPTRLAGYEQYF.

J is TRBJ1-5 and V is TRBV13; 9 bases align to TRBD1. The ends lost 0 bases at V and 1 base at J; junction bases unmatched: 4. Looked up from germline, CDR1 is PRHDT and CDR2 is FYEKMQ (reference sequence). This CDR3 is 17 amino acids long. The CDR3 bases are TGTGCCAGCAGCTTAGGCACAGGGGGCAACAGCAATCAGCCCCAGCATTTT. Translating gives CASSLGTGGNSNQPQHF.

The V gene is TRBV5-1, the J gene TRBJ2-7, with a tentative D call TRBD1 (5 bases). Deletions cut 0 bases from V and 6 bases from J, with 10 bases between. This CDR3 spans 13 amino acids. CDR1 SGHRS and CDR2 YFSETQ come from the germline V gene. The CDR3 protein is CASSLAARAEQYF. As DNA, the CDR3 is TGCGCCAGCAGCTTGGCCGCCAGGGCCGAGCAGTACTTC.

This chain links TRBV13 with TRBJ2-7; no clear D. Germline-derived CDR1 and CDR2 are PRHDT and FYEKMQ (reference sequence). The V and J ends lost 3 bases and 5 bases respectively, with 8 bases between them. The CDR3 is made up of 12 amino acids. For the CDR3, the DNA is TGTGCCAGCAGCTTGGCTCGGGACGAGCAGTACTTC. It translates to CASSLARDEQYF. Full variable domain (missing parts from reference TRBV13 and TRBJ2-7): AAGVIQSPRHLIKEKRETATLKCYPIPRHDTVYWYQQGPGQDPQFLISFYEKMQSDKGSIPDRFSAQQFSDYHSELNMSSLELGDSALYFCASSLARDEQYFGPGTRLTVT.

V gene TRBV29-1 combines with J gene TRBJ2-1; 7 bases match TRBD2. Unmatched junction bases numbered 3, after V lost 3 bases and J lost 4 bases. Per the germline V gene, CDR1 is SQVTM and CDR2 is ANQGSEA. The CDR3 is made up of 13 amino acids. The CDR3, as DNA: TGCAGCGTTGAGGCTAGCGGATACAATGAGCAGTTCTTC. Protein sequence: CSVEASGYNEQFF.

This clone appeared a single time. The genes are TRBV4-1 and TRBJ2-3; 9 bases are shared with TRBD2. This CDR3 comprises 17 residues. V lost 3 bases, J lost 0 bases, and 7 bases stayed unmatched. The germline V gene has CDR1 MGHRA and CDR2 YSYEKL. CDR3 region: CASSHKRLAESTDTQYF. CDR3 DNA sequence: TGCGCCAGCAGCCACAAAAGACTAGCGGAAAGCACAGATACGCAGTATTTT.

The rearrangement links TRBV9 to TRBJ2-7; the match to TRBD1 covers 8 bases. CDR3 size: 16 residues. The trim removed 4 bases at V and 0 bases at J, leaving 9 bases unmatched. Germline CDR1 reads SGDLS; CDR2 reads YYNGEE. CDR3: CASSPHVGQVSYEQYF. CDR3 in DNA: TGTGCCAGCAGCCCTCACGTGGGACAGGTCTCCTACGAGCAGTACTTC. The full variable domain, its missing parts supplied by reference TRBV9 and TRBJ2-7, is DSGVTQTPKHLITATGQRVTLRCSPRSGDLSVYWYQQSLDQGLQFLIQYYNGEERAKGNILERFSAQQFPDLHSELNLSSLELGDSALYFCASSPHVGQVSYEQYFGPGTRLTVT.

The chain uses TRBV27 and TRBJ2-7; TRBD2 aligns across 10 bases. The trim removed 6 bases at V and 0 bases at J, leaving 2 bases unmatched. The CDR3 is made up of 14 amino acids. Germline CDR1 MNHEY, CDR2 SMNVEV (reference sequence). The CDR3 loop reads CASRSSGSSYEQYF. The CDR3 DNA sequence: TGTGCCAGCAGGTCTAGCGGGAGCTCCTACGAGCAGTACTTC.

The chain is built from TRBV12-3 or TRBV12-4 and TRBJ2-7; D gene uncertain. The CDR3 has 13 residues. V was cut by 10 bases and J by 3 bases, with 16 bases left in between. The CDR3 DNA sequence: TGTGCCATCTCTCGTGGCCTTTACTACGAGCAGTACTTC. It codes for CAISRGLYYEQYF.

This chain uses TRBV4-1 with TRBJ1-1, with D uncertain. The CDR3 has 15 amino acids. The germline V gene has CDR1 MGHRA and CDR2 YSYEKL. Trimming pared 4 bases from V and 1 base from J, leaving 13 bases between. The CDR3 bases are TGCGCCAGCAGCCGAATACTAGGGTCGAACACTGAAGCTTTCTTT. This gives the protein CASSRILGSNTEAFF.

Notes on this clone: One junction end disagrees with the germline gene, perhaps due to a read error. The CDR3 DNA reads as TGTGCCAGCAGAAGTTCGACTAATGAAAAACTGCTTTTT. This sequence encodes CASRSSTNEKLLF. The chain recombines TRBV7-2 with TRBJ1-4; no reliable D call. The CDR3 runs to 13 residues. Germline V lookup: CDR1 SGHTA, CDR2 FQGNSA.